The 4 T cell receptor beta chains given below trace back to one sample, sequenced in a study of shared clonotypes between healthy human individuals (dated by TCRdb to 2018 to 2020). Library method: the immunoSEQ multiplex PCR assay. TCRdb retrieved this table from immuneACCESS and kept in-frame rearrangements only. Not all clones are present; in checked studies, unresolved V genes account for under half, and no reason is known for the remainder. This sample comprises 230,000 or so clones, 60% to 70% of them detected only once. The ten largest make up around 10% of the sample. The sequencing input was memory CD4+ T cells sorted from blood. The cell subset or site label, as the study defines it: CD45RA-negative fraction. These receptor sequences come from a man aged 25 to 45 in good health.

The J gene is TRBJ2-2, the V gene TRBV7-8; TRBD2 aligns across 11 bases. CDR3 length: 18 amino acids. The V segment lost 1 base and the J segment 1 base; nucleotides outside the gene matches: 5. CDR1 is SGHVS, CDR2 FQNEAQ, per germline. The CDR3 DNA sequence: TGTGCCAGCAGCTTAGGGATGCTAGCGGGGGGGAACACCGGGGAGCTGTTTTTT. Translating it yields CASSLGMLAGGNTGELFF.

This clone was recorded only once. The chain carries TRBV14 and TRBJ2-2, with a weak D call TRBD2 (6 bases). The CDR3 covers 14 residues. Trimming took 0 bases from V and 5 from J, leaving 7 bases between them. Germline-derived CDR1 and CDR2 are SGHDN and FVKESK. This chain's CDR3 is CASSQDLATGELFF. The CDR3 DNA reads TGTGCCAGCAGCCAAGACCTAGCGACCGGGGAGCTGTTTTTT.

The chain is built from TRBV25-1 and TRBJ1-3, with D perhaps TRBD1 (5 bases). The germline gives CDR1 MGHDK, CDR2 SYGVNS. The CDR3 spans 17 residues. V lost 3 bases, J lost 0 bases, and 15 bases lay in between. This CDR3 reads CASSDLGRPTSGNTIYF. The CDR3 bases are TGTGCCAGCAGTGATCTGGGACGGCCGACCTCTGGAAACACCATATATTTT.

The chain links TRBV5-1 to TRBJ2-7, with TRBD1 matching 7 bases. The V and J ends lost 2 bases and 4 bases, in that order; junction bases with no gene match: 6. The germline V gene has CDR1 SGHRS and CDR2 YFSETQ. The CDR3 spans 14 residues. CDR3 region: CASSFGQDQYEQYF. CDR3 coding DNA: TGCGCCAGCAGCTTTGGACAGGACCAGTACGAGCAGTACTTC.